This T cell receptor beta chain was identified in a study of post-analysis software for immune sequencing data. General study points: About five TRBV segments appeared more often in patients than in controls, and TRBV5-6, TRBV5-1 and TRBV20-1 were among these.

This CDR3 has 15 amino acids. CDR1 and CDR2 (germline): MNHEY, SVGEGT. Between the trimmed V and J ends, which lost 5 bases and 3 bases, there was a span of 17 bases. For this clonotype: Its antigen is as yet unknown.

Built from TCR beta cDNA, the libraries had unique molecular identifiers in them. TCRdb recomputed calls from the PCR reads with MiXCR, one row per CDR3 protein. Of approximately 690,000 distinct CDR3 sequences listed, 55% to 60% are singletons. The rearrangement links TRBV6-2 or TRBV6-3 to TRBJ2-7; no definite D call. The sequenced material came from blood. The sequence was collected from a girl under 10 years old with multiple sclerosis. CDR3 bases: TGTGCCAGCAGTCGCACCCGGGTGGGCATCTACGAGCAGTACTTC. Its translation is CASSRTRVGIYEQYF.